What follows describes a single TCR beta chain. No antigen is known for it. Base qualities were left out, and no much larger clone turns up one base away. Blood RNA was extracted from unsorted whole blood with TRIzol reagent; germline DNA came from the DNeasy Blood & Tissue kit. At the time of sampling, the patients had chronic HBV infection and had not received any treatment. Before surgery, roughly 4 milliliters of peripheral blood were drawn into K2EDTA tubes. The data originate from a study of tumor-infiltrating lymphocytes in primary liver carcinoma (TCRdb year 2017). About the full investigation: Between November 2015 and early 2016, about 5 patients in China with histopathologically diagnosed primary liver carcinoma had their tumors surgically resected. A total of roughly 35 specimens from 5 patients went through TCRbeta repertoire sequencing, namely 25 tumor regions, 5 adjacent noncancerous liver tissues and 5 peripheral blood samples. Each sample produced about 3.65 to 7.13 million productive TCRbeta reads, and read depth showed no significant difference between tissue types. High reproducibility was observed for the technical replicate repertoires, with mean shared-clone rates approximately 0.9 and correlation coefficients above 0.95. Hepatocellular carcinoma (four) or combined HCC and intrahepatic cholangiocarcinoma (one) was present in the five patients, who were three men and two women aged 30 to 69 years. Tumors of the five patients were stage T1-T3 N0M0 with maximum diameters of about 4.2 to 11 cm. The study combined TCRbeta repertoire sequencing, expression microarrays and whole-exome sequencing across five regions of each liver tumor, with adjacent normal tissue and blood. Summary of the overall study and its limitations: With just a few patients in the study, the authors point out that the findings should be validated in a larger study. A significantly larger repertoire fraction was made up by the top 250 clones in tumors than in blood (p = 0.039). Repertoire overlap was higher between tumor regions (mean roughly 35%) than tumor-adjacent (around 17%) or tumor-blood (about 14%) pairs, consistent with antigen-driven expansion. Because sequencing covered only the TCR beta chain and unpaired alpha chains were not captured, true repertoire diversity is likely underestimated. Comparison of CD4+ and CD8+ T cell repertoires was precluded by the use of bulk unsorted samples.

TCRbeta-specific cDNA was reverse-transcribed from roughly 500 ng total RNA using a constant-region primer and ProtoScript II reverse transcriptase. TCRbeta libraries were built with three nested multiplex PCR rounds, a slightly modified ARM-PCR procedure. Each of the first two PCR rounds ran for around 11 cycles using multiplex TRBV1-TRBV30 forward primers together with a Cbeta reverse primer. Sample barcodes and Illumina adapters were attached in a final 25-cycle PCR using Deep VentR polymerase. Amplicons of 200-500 bp were gel-purified with a QIAquick gel extraction kit before sequencing. An Illumina HiSeq 2500 was used to sequence the TCRbeta amplicons, generating 250-bp paired-end reads. The paper's processing steps were these. Reads were quality-trimmed with Trimmomatic v0.33, and paired reads were merged with FLASH v1.2.11 to recover full CDR3 sequences. MiGEC v1.2.1b assigned V, D and J germline segments to the rearranged TCRbeta sequences. Clonotype statistics and Shannon-Wiener diversity indices were calculated with VDJtools v1.0.0. To cut down on sampling bias, every analysis after diversity analysis relied on just the 250 most abundant clonotypes from each sample. The public reads were quality trimmed at Q25 with fastp and then assembled into clones with MiXCR by TCRdb, keeping productive beta chains. One record per CDR3 amino acid sequence lists the most common genes and DNA. TCRdb, not the original authors, processed these V and J calls. This sample has roughly 180,000 distinct CDR3 sequences in its table, and over 50% of those were observed once. The leading ten clones occupy 72% of the sample.

The CDR3, cysteine through phenylalanine, is 17 amino acids long. Of all the DNA, just the CDR3 is kept, 51 bases in frame from base 1. CDR1 WSHSY and CDR2 SAAADI were looked up in the germline V gene. V loses 2 bases of germline sequence and J loses 0 bases, and the interval between the two ends is 13 bases. The V and J genes are TRBV10-2 and TRBJ2-2; no D gene call is confident. The sequenced sample was peripheral blood. The source is a middle-aged man with primary liver carcinoma and hepatitis B virus infection. The sequenced DNA: TGCGCCAGCAGTGAGACTTTACAACACGCGAACACCGGGGAGCTGTTTTTT. Its amino acids are CASSETLQHANTGELFF.